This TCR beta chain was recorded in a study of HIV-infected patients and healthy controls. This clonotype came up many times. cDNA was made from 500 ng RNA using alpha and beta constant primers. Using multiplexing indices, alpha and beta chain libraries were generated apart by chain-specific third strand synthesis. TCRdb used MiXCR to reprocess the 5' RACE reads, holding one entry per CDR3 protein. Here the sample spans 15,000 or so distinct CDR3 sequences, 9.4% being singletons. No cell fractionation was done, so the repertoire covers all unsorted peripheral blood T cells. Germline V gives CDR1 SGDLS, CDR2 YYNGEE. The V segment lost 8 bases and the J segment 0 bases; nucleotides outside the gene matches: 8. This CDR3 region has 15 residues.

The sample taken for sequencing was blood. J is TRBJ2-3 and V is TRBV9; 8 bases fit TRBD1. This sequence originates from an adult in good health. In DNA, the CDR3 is TGTGCCAGTAATGCCGGGACAGGAAGCACAGATACGCAGTATTTT. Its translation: CASNAGTGSTDTQYF.